This TCR beta chain comes out of a study of T cells in Graves' hyperthyroidism and ophthalmopathy (dated by TCRdb to the late 2010s). General notes on the study: Peripheral blood samples were taken at the time of initial diagnosis, prior to any treatment. To identify TCR V-J signatures that set the groups apart, the researchers used a discovery cohort of 100 patients, made up of 40 to 45 with Graves' ophthalmopathy and around 58 with stable Graves' hyperthyroidism. Prospective prediction of ophthalmopathy was tested in an independent validation cohort of 18 hyperthyroidism patients and 17 patients who later progressed to ophthalmopathy. The 95 to 100 discovery patients were randomly split 7:3 into training and test sets. In addition, the study compared T-cell repertoires in thyroid tissue and in blood from roughly 6 Graves' hyperthyroidism patients. After blood sampling, hyperthyroidism patients were treated with methimazole at a starting dose of 30 mg daily, and ophthalmopathy patients were treated with high-dose intravenous methylprednisolone. The paper describes TCR Vbeta CDR3 sequencing of more than 120 peripheral blood samples, made up of fewer than 50 ophthalmopathy patients, roughly 72 hyperthyroidism patients and 17 progressor patients. Results and caveats for the whole study, not just this receptor: During validation, the model predicted progression to ophthalmopathy a median of approximately 7 months ahead of onset, with around 71% sensitivity and about 72% specificity. Most expanded thyroid clonotypes (frequency above 0.001) were also found in blood, which suggests that blood repertoires may mirror thyroid immune responses. No statistical method was used to fix the sample size in advance, and group allocation was not hidden from the investigators. A 13 V-J signature model separated ophthalmopathy from stable hyperthyroidism, with approximately 87% sensitivity and about 81% specificity in cross-validation and 80%/75% in testing.

TCR beta CDR3 regions were amplified from RNA transcripts. The first round of RT-PCR for the TCR CDR3 was performed with the HTBI primer set and the Qiagen OneStep RT-PCR kit. Libraries were constructed in a second round of multiplex PCR, after which size selection and purification were carried out. Libraries were sequenced paired-end with 100 bp reads on an Illumina HiSeq2000. Turning to the authors' computational methods: Raw data were processed with SOAPnuke, discarding reads with adapters, uncalled bases, mean Phred below 15, or no exact constant-primer or identifier match. COPE v1.2.5 was used to merge high-quality paired reads, and clonotypes were defined as unique nucleotide sequences. MiTCR v1.1 was used to align clonotypes to the IMGT TRBV, TRBD and TRBJ reference segments. The analysis included only V-J combinations with a frequency above 0.0001, which together covered over 98% of the repertoires. A TCS score was defined as the ratio between F50 (clonal expansion) and ExV (chaos), using BLOSUM62-based TCRdist between CDR3 peptides within each V-J. Welch's t-statistics and random forest reduced around 550 V-J features to roughly 13, which were used in a naive Bayes classifier (R e1071). TCRdb handled the public reads itself, with Q25 trimming in fastp and clone calling in MiXCR, and kept productive beta chains. Under each unique CDR3 protein, matching rows form one entry showing the most common genes and DNA. The V and J calls, along with clone size, are taken from TCRdb and not from the paper's own processing. This sample comprises hundreds of thousands of distinct CDR3 sequences, about 25% of them detected only once. Around 67% of the sample goes to the ten largest clones.

Turning to this clonotype: The clone's antigen remains unknown. Per-nucleotide qualities are absent, and no much larger clonotype sits a single base away.

Stable Graves' hyperthyroidism was defined as no progression to ophthalmopathy during 18 months of follow-up. Hyperthyroidism patients were newly diagnosed, with disease duration under 2 months, and aged 18 to 65 years. The study excluded patients with uncontrolled infections, other autoimmune diseases, pregnancy or lactation. Diagnoses relied on clinical symptoms, serum thyroxine and TRAb, thyroid ultrasound and orbital computed tomography. Ficoll-Paque density gradient centrifugation was used to isolate PBMCs from about 10 ml of fresh peripheral blood. Total RNA was extracted using Trizol reagent, and RNA quality was assessed on an Agilent 2100 Bioanalyzer. This TCR was sampled from a man between 50 and 59 years old with Graves' hyperthyroidism. Material for sequencing was blood.

CDR3 reads: CASSYSSGDHEQYF. The DNA sequence reads TGTGCCAGCAGTTACTCCTCTGGGGACCACGAGCAGTACTTC. The sequence joins TRBV6-6 to TRBJ2-7; the D call could be TRBD1 or TRBD2, with each sharing 5 bases. V is pared back by 0 bases and J by 5 bases, with 11 bases lying between the germline termini. The germline V gene (reference sequence) yields MNHNY for CDR1 and SVGAGI for CDR2. The CDR3 covers 14 residues, taking in both the cysteine and the phenylalanine. Here the CDR3 DNA is all that survives: 42 bases in frame from base 1.